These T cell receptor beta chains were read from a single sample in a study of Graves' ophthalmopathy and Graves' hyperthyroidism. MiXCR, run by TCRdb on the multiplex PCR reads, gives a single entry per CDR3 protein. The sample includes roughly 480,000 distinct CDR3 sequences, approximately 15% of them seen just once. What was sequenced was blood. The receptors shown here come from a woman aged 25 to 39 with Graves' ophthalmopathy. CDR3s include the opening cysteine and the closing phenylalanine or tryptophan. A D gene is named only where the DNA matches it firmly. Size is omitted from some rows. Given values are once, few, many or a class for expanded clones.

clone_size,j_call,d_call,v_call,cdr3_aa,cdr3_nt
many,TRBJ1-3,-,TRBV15,CATSRDDGSGNTIYF,TGTGCCACCAGCAGAGATGACGGCTCTGGAAACACCATATATTTT
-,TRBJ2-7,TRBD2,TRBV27,CASSEDGLAGLYEQYF,TGTGCCAGCAGCGAAGATGGACTAGCGGGACTCTACGAGCAGTACTTC
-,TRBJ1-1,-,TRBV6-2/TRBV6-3,CASSYPNSEAFF,TGTGCCAGCAGTTACCCCAACTCTGAAGCTTTCTTT
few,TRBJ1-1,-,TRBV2,CASITSARNTEAFF,TGTGCCAGCATAACGTCGGCGCGAAACACTGAAGCTTTCTTT
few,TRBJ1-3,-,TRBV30,CAWRLGIGGGNTIYF,TGTGCCTGGAGACTCGGCATAGGCGGAGGAAACACCATATATTTT
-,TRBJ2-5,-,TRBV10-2,CASAAVRGETQYF,TGCGCCAGCGCAGCCGTAAGGGGTGAGACCCAGTACTTC
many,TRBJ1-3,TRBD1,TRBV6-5,CASRTGTGVGNTIYF,TGTGCCAGCAGAACCGGGACAGGGGTCGGAAACACCATATATTTT
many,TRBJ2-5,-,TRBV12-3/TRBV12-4,CASRRLDPETQYF,TGTGCCAGCAGGAGACTAGATCCAGAGACCCAGTACTTC
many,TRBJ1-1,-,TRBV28,CASSKHRENTEAFF,TGTGCCAGCAGCAAACACAGGGAAAACACTGAAGCTTTCTTT
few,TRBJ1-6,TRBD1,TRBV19,CASSMGQDLRSPLHF,TGTGCCAGTAGTATGGGACAGGACTTGCGATCACCCCTCCACTTT
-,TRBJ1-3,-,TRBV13,CALVSGNTIYF,TGTGCCCTAGTCTCTGGAAACACCATATATTTT
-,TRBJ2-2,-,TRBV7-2,CASNLRGFGELFF,TGTGCCAGCAACTTACGGGGTTTTGGGGAGCTGTTTTTT
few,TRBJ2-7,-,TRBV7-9,CASTHRGVDEQYF,TGTGCCAGCACCCATAGGGGGGTCGACGAGCAGTACTTC
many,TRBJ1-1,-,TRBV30,CAWTPRGAGTEAFF,TGTGCCTGGACCCCTCGAGGGGCAGGGACTGAAGCTTTCTTT
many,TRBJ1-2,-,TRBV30,CAWSSGRVGGGYTF,TGTGCCTGGAGCTCCGGTAGGGTGGGCGGTGGCTACACCTTC
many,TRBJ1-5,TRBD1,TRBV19,CASSIRGRGGNQPQHF,TGTGCCAGTAGTATCAGGGGGCGAGGGGGCAATCAGCCCCAGCATTTT
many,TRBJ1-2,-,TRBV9,CASSVGRSGYTF,TGTGCCAGCAGCGTAGGGAGGTCTGGCTACACCTTC
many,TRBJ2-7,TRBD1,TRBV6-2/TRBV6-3,CASRGTGKGYEQYF,TGTGCCAGCAGGGGGACAGGGAAAGGCTACGAGCAGTACTTC
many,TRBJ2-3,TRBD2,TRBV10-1,CASSESAAGGPNTQYF,TGCGCCAGCAGTGAGTCGGCAGCGGGGGGGCCGAATACGCAGTATTTT
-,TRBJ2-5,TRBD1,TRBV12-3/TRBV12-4,CASSLDRGHGTQYF,TGTGCCAGCAGTCTGGACAGGGGGCATGGGACCCAGTACTTC
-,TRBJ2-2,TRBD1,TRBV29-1,CSVRTGGETGELFF,TGCAGCGTTCGGACAGGGGGCGAAACCGGGGAGCTGTTTTTT
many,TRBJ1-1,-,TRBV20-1,CSAREQPLNTEAFF,TGCAGTGCTAGAGAACAGCCTCTTAACACTGAAGCTTTCTTT